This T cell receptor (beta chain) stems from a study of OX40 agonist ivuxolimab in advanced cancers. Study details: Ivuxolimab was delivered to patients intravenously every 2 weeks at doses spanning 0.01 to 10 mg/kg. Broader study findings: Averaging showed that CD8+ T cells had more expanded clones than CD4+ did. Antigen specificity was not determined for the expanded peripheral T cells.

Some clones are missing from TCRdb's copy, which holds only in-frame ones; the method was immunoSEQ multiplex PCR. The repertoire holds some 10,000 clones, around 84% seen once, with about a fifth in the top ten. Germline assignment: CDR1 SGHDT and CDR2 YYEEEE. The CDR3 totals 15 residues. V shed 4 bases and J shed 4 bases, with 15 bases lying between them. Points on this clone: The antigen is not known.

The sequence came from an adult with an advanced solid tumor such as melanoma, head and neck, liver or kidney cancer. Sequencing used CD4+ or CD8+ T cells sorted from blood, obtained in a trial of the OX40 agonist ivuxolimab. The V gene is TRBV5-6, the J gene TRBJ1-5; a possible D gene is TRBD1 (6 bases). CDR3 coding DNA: TGTGCCAGCAGCCTTACAGGGTTTGGGAATCAGCCCCAGCATTTT. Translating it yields CASSLTGFGNQPQHF.